This T cell receptor (beta chain) was observed in a study of T cells in Graves' hyperthyroidism and ophthalmopathy. This CDR3 spans 16 amino acids. The trim removed 0 bases at V and 9 bases at J, leaving 6 bases unmatched. Germline CDR1 and CDR2: DFQATT and SNEGSKA (reference sequence). Whole-study results and caveats: Blood also contained most expanded thyroid clonotypes above 0.001.

From RNA transcripts, TCR beta CDR3 regions were amplified. The study used the HTBI primer set for a first-round RT-PCR of the TCR CDR3. A single record per CDR3 protein comes from TCRdb applying MiXCR to the multiplex PCR reads. The table includes a few hundred thousand distinct CDR3 sequences, approximately 15% detected once. Not enrolled were patients with uncontrolled infection, other autoimmune disease, pregnancy or lactation. As regards this clonotype: Its target is not known.

The V gene is TRBV20-1, the J gene TRBJ2-1; 15 bases fit TRBD2. This clonotype was obtained from a woman younger than 35 with Graves' hyperthyroidism. Sequenced: blood. The CDR3 reads CSAREGTSGRMGEQFF. The CDR3 bases are TGCAGTGCTAGAGAAGGGACTAGCGGGAGGATGGGTGAGCAGTTCTTC.